This T cell receptor beta chain was recovered during a study of CD4+ T cells in melanoma. Worth noting for this clone: As yet, its antigen is unknown.

Whole-study findings and limits: Reportedly, melanoma neoantigen-specific CD4+ T cells showed varied differentiation states.

The CDR3 sequence is 17 residues long. Germline CDR1 and CDR2: SGDLS and YYNGEE. The V gene end was trimmed by 0 bases and the J gene end by 1 base; junction bases not matched to a gene: 8. Data came from immunoSEQ multiplex PCR; TCRdb stores just in-frame clones and leaves some out. The sample records 20,000 or so clones, over 75% being singletons. This TCR was sampled from a human donor with melanoma. The J gene is TRBJ2-3, the V gene TRBV9; 7 bases are shared with TRBD1. The CDR3 here is CASSVGAGGHGTDTQYF. Here the CDR3 DNA reads TGTGCCAGCAGCGTAGGGGCAGGGGGACACGGCACAGATACGCAGTATTTT.